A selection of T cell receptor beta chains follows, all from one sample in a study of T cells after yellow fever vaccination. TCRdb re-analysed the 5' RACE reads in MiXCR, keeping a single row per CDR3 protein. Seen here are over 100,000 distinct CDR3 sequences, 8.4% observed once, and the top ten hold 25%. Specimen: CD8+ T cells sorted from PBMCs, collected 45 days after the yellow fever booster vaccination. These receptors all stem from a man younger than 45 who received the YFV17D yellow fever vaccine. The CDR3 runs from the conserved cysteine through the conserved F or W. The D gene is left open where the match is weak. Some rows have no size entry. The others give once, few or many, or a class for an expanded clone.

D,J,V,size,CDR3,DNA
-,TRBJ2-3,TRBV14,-,CASSQRSWVDFTDTQYF,TGTGCCAGCAGCCAAAGGTCATGGGTGGATTTCACAGATACGCAGTATTTT
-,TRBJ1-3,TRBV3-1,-,CASSQDLPSSGNTIYF,TGTGCCAGCAGCCAAGATCTTCCCAGCTCTGGAAACACCATATATTTT
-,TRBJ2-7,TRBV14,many,CASSQGGFYEQYF,TGTGCCAGCAGCCAAGGGGGCTTTTACGAGCAGTACTTC
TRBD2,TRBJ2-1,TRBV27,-,CASSPRRVIAGGPGNEQFF,TGTGCCAGCAGTCCCCGAAGGGTTATAGCGGGAGGGCCGGGGAATGAGCAGTTCTTC
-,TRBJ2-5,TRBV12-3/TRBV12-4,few,CASSSDGGVTQYF,TGTGCCAGCAGTTCCGACGGGGGCGTGACCCAGTACTTC
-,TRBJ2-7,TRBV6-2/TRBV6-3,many,CASSYTHGSTYEQYF,TGTGCCAGCAGTTACACTCACGGGTCAACCTACGAGCAGTACTTC
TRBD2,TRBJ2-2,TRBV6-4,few,CASSTHSPGLAGLGENGELFF,TGTGCCAGCAGTACACACTCCCCGGGACTAGCGGGGTTAGGAGAGAACGGGGAGCTGTTTTTT
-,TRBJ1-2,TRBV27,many,CASSFAGVLGYTF,TGTGCCAGCAGTTTTGCTGGGGTACTTGGCTACACCTTC
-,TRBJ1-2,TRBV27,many,CASSLSGVLNYTF,TGTGCCAGCAGTTTATCAGGGGTCCTGAACTACACCTTC
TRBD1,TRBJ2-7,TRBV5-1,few,CASSSYGTGDEQYF,TGCGCCAGCAGCTCATACGGGACAGGGGACGAGCAGTACTTC
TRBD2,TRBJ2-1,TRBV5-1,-,CASSTYPTSGRTVGTYNEQFF,TGCGCCAGCAGCACCTACCCGACTAGCGGGAGGACGGTGGGCACCTACAATGAGCAGTTCTTC
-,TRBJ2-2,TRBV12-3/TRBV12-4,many,CASLTVTGELFF,TGTGCCAGCTTGACTGTCACCGGGGAGCTGTTTTTT
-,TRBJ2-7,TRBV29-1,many,CSVDLQGYEQYF,TGCAGCGTTGATTTGCAGGGCTACGAGCAGTACTTC
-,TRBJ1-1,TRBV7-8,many,CASSLRGNTEAFF,TGTGCCAGCAGCTTAAGGGGGAACACTGAAGCTTTCTTT
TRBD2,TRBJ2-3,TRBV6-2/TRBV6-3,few,CASGSSGSSDTQYF,TGTGCCAGCGGATCTAGCGGGAGTTCAGATACGCAGTATTTT
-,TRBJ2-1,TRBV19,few,CASSVALGGSPNEQFF,TGTGCCAGTAGTGTTGCCCTTGGTGGTAGCCCCAATGAGCAGTTCTTC
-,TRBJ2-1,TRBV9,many,CASSVVSGEQFF,TGTGCCAGCAGCGTAGTTAGTGGTGAGCAGTTCTTC
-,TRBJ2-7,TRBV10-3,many,CAINPDSHSYEQYF,TGTGCCATCAATCCAGACTCTCATTCCTACGAGCAGTACTTC
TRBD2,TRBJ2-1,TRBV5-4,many,CASSLAGGGPDEQFF,TGTGCCAGCAGCTTGGCGGGAGGGGGACCTGACGAGCAGTTCTTC
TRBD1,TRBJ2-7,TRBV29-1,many,CSEVGQPYEQYF,TGCAGCGAAGTGGGACAGCCATACGAGCAGTACTTC
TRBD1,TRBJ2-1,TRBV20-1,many,CSAGTGRSYNEQFF,TGCAGTGCTGGGACAGGCCGTTCCTACAATGAGCAGTTCTTC
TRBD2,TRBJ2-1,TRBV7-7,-,CASSLAPSGSYNEQFF,TGTGCTAGCAGCTTAGCGCCTAGCGGGTCCTACAATGAGCAGTTCTTC
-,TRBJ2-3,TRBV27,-,CASSLQGGNQPQYF,TGTGCCAGCAGTTTGCAGGGCGGCAATCAGCCCCAGTATTTT